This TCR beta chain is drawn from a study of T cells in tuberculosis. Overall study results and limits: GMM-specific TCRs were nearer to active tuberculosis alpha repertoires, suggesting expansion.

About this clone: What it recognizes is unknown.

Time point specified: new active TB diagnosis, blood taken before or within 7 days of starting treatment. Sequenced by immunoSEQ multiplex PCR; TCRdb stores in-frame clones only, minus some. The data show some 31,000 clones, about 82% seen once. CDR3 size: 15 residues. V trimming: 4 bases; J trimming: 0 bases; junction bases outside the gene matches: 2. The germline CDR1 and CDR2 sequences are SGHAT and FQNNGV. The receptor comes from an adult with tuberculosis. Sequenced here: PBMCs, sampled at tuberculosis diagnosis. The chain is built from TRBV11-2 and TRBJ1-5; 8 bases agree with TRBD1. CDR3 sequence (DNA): TGTGCCAGCAGCTACAGGGGGGATAGCAATCAGCCCCAGCATTTT. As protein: CASSYRGDSNQPQHF.